A single sample is the source of the 6 T cell receptor beta chains below, sequenced in a study of blood T cell repertoires in COVID-19. Sequenced by immunoSEQ multiplex PCR; TCRdb stores in-frame clones only, minus some. The profile shows fewer than 250,000 clones, just over 85% of them singletons. Material: PBMCs or T cells enriched from blood (not recorded which). All receptors derive from a woman aged 50 to 65 with acute COVID-19.

The chain joins TRBV18 to TRBJ2-5, with TRBD1 matching over 8 bases. In germline, CDR1 is KGHSH, CDR2 LQKENI. CDR3 length: 14 residues. The trim removed 6 bases at V and 4 bases at J, leaving 7 bases unmatched. In DNA form, the CDR3 reads TGTGCCAGCTCCCACGGACAGGGAGGAGAGACCCAGTACTTC. This codes for CASSHGQGGETQYF.

The J gene is TRBJ2-2, the V gene TRBV18; tentatively, D is TRBD2 (7 bases). V was shortened by 1 base and J by 1 base, with 13 bases between the two germline ends. This CDR3 region has 17 residues. In germline, CDR1 is KGHSH, CDR2 LQKENI. The CDR3 DNA follows: TGTGCCAGCTCACCACGGGGGGGCGGACTGAACACCGGGGAGCTGTTTTTT. Encoded protein: CASSPRGGGLNTGELFF.

The chain recombines TRBV2 with TRBJ1-2; 10 bases align to TRBD1. This CDR3 is built from 15 residues. Germline values: CDR1 SNHLY, CDR2 FYNNEI. V was pared by 2 bases and J by 7 bases, with 7 bases of the junction left unmatched. Here the CDR3 reads CASSELTGGAGGYTF. CDR3 nucleotides: TGTGCCAGCAGTGAATTGACAGGGGGCGCTGGTGGCTACACCTTC.

The chain recombines TRBV28 with TRBJ1-1; TRBD1 is a possible D gene (5 bases). Germline V CDR1 and CDR2: MDHEN, SYDVKM. CDR3 length equals 12 residues. V was trimmed by 5 bases and J by 7 bases, leaving 11 bases between them. The CDR3 protein is CASSPGGNEAFF. Here the CDR3 DNA reads TGTGCCAGCAGTCCCGGGGGGAATGAAGCTTTCTTT.

V usage is TRBV7-2 and J usage is TRBJ2-7; 9 bases map to TRBD2. Germline V CDR1 and CDR2: SGHTA, FQGNSA. This CDR3 spans 16 amino acids. The ends lost 0 bases at V and 2 bases at J; junction bases unmatched: 5. The CDR3 here is CASSLASGRFAYEQYF. The CDR3 bases are TGTGCCAGCAGCTTAGCTAGCGGGAGATTCGCCTACGAGCAGTACTTC.

V gene TRBV7-6 combines with J gene TRBJ1-3; 7 bases agree with TRBD1. V trimming: 3 bases; J trimming: 3 bases; junction bases outside the gene matches: 5. Germline loops: CDR1 SGHVS, CDR2 FNYEAQ. This CDR3 comprises 15 residues. CDR3 protein: CASSFDRASGNTIYF. DNA of the CDR3: TGTGCCAGCAGCTTTGACAGGGCGAGTGGAAACACCATATATTTT.